The next 13 T cell receptor beta chains were all read from a single sample in a study of blood T cells in healthy people across ages. Together with a sample-barcoded 5' primer, a J-beta primer mix was included in a second PCR lasting about 6 to 11 cycles. TCRdb fed the 5' RACE reads into MiXCR, producing one record per CDR3 protein. This sample yields about 720,000 distinct CDR3 sequences, of which 22% are seen a single time; around a fifth belongs to the top ten. The sequenced sample consisted of blood. All receptors come from a man aged 70-80 years in good health.

The table lists this clonotype with many counts. The genes are TRBV10-1 and TRBJ2-3; D uncertain. This CDR3 spans 14 amino acids. The V end was cut by 0 bases, the J end by 6 bases, with 10 bases between. Germline V gene sequence: CDR1 WNHNN, CDR2 SYGVQD (reference sequence). For the CDR3, the DNA is TGCGCCAGCAGTGAGTCTTATTCTGGGGATACGCAGTATTTT. Translated, it gives CASSESYSGDTQYF.

V usage is TRBV28 and J usage is TRBJ2-7; 10 positions agree with TRBD1. Trimming took 9 bases from V and 5 from J; bases not matched to a gene: 13. CDR3 length: 15 amino acids. Germline lookup yields CDR1 MDHEN and CDR2 SYDVKM. The CDR3 DNA is TGTGCCAGTAAAAATCCGGGACAGGGGAACCACGAGCAGTACTTC. Residues: CASKNPGQGNHEQYF.

This clonotype showed up many times. The chain's CDR3 is CASSAGGGSTDTQYF. The CDR3 nucleotides read TGTGCCAGCAGCGCGGGAGGGGGGAGCACAGATACGCAGTATTTT. The V gene is TRBV5-6, the J gene TRBJ2-3; 9 positions match TRBD2. The CDR3 is made up of 15 amino acids. CDR1 and CDR2 from the germline V gene are SGHDT and YYEEEE. V lost 4 bases and J lost 0; bases outside the gene matches: 3.

The gene calls are TRBV12-3 or TRBV12-4 and TRBJ2-7; 11 bases are shared with TRBD2. V gave up 4 bases and J gave up 12 bases; unmatched junction bases: 5. The length of the CDR3 is 12 residues. The CDR3 sequence: CASSSTSGKVYV. Here the CDR3 DNA reads TGTGCCAGCAGTTCGACTAGCGGGAAGGTGTACGTC.

The chain combines TRBV7-9 with TRBJ2-3; D may be TRBD1 or TRBD2 (5 bases each). Germline V CDR1 and CDR2: SEHNR, FQNEAQ (reference sequence). V was pared by 3 bases and J by 4 bases, with 11 bases between. CDR3 size: 14 residues. CDR3 amino acids: CASSFNGAADTQYF. CDR3 in DNA: TGTGCCAGCAGCTTTAACGGGGCGGCAGATACGCAGTATTTT. Filled out from reference TRBV7-9 and TRBJ2-3, the complete variable domain reads DTGVSQNPRHKITKRGQNVTFRCDPISEHNRLYWYRQTLGQGPEFLTYFQNEAQLEKSRLLSDRFSAERPKGSFSTLEIQRTEQGDSAMYLCASSFNGAADTQYFGPGTRLTVL.

Concerning this clonotype: A junction end diverges from the germline sequence, so it may reflect a read error. The chain uses TRBV4-1 and TRBJ2-5; 8 nucleotides match TRBD1. Germline assignment: CDR1 MGHRA and CDR2 YSYEKL. The CDR3 length is 17 residues. The CDR3 reads CASGQVGQGAEKETQYF. The CDR3 DNA follows: TGCGCCAGCGGCCAAGTTGGCCAGGGGGCCGAAAAAGAGACCCAGTACTTC.

Note on this clonotype: One end of the junction is discordant with germline, which a read error may explain. V usage is TRBV3-1 and J usage is TRBJ2-5; tentatively, D is TRBD1 or TRBD2 (6 bases each). CDR3 length equals 16 residues. Germline assignment: CDR1 LGHDT and CDR2 YNNKEL (reference sequence). CDR3: CASSQDSGALSETQCF. In DNA, the CDR3 is TGTGCCAGCAGCCAAGATTCGGGGGCGCTTTCAGAGACCCAGTGCTTC.

The rearrangement uses TRBV30 and TRBJ1-1; no clear D. Germline loops: CDR1 GTSNPN, CDR2 SVGIG (reference sequence). With 2 bases removed from V and 1 base from J, the gap between germline ends came to 11 bases. The CDR3 is 14 residues long. This chain's CDR3 is CAWSPGPQNTEAFF. The CDR3 DNA reads TGTGCCTGGAGTCCCGGACCGCAGAACACTGAAGCTTTCTTT.

This clonotype was observed a single time. V is TRBV20-1 and J is TRBJ2-1, with 11 bases matching TRBD2. The CDR3 loop spans 14 amino acids. Germline lookup yields CDR1 DFQATT and CDR2 SNEGSKA (reference sequence). V trimming: 3 bases; J trimming: 7 bases; junction bases outside the gene matches: 5. CDR3 DNA sequence: TGCAGTGCTAGCATGATAGCGGGAGGGAATGAGCAGTTCTTC. Its translation is CSASMIAGGNEQFF.

The sample holds a few counts of this clonotype. The CDR3 coding sequence is TGCAGTGCTAACAGGGTTGAGGAGCAGTTCTTC. This encodes CSANRVEEQFF. The V and J genes are TRBV20-1 and TRBJ2-1, with D possibly matching TRBD1 (6 bases). V lost 4 bases to trimming and J lost 10 bases, with 11 bases between them. The CDR3 is 11 residues long. Germline CDR1 reads DFQATT; CDR2 reads SNEGSKA (reference sequence).

V and J are TRBV5-1 and TRBJ2-3, with 7 bases aligning to TRBD2. V shed 4 bases and J 3 bases; nucleotides not matched to a gene: 5. There are 14 residues in the CDR3. Germline CDR1 is SGHRS and CDR2 is YFSETQ. The CDR3 here is CASSQTSRTDTQYF. The CDR3 DNA reads TGCGCCAGCAGCCAGACTAGCCGGACAGATACGCAGTATTTT.

This clonotype was counted a few times. J is TRBJ1-5 and V is TRBV7-9; D possibly corresponds to TRBD1 (5 bases). Germline CDR1 SEHNR, CDR2 FQNEAQ (reference sequence). There are 12 residues in the CDR3. V lost 4 bases and J 7 bases, leaving 8 bases between the germline ends. The CDR3 loop reads CASSSEGQPQHF. The CDR3 DNA reads TGTGCCAGCAGCTCCGAGGGGCAGCCCCAGCATTTT.

The J gene is TRBJ1-1, the V gene TRBV29-1; D is unclear. This CDR3 is built from 13 residues. V was trimmed by 4 bases and J by 1 base, leaving 10 bases between them. Germline V gene data show CDR1 as SQVTM and CDR2 as ANQGSEA. This CDR3 is CSVGGLGNTEAFF. The CDR3 DNA is TGCAGCGTTGGGGGTCTGGGGAACACTGAAGCTTTCTTT.